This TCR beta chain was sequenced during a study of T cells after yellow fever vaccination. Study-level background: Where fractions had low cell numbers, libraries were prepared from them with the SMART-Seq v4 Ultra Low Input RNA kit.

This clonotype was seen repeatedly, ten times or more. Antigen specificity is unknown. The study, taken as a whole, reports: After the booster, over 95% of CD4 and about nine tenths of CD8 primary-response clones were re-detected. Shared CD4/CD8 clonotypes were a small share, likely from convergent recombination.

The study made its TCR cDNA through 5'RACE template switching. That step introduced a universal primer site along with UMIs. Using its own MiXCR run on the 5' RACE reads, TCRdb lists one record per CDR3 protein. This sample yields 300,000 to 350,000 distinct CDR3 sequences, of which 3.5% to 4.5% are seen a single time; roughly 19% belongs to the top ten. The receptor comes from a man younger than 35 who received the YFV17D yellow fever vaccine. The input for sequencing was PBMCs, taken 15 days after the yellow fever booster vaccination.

CDR3 coding DNA: TGCAGTGCTAGAGGGCTCGAAAACATTCAGTACTTC. Its protein is CSARGLENIQYF. This rearrangement joins TRBV20-1 to TRBJ2-4; D gene unclear. Germline V CDR1 and CDR2: DFQATT, SNEGSKA (reference sequence). Trimming took 1 base from V and 5 from J, leaving 6 bases between them. This CDR3 comprises 12 residues.